A selection of T cell receptor beta chains follows, all from one sample in a study of beta chain features in type 1 diabetes. Generated by immunoSEQ multiplex PCR, the TCRdb table keeps only in-frame clones and is missing some. This sample has approximately 140,000 clones, with less than 9% found just once. The material sequenced was central memory CD4+ T cells from blood. These receptors all stem from a woman aged 25 to 39 in good health. Both conserved end residues are part of each CDR3. D genes are given only for firm matches. Rows may omit the clone size; those that give it use once, few, many or a size class.

cdr3_aa cdr3_nt v_call clone_size j_call d_call
CASSQRATTDTQYF TGTGCCAGCAGCCAGAGGGCTACCACAGATACGCAGTATTTT TRBV7-9 few TRBJ2-3 NA
CASRLTVGYEQYF TGTGCCAGCAGACTCACTGTCGGCTACGAGCAGTACTTC TRBV7-9 NA TRBJ2-7 NA
CASGSGYNEQFF TGTGCCAGTGGTAGCGGTTACAATGAGCAGTTCTTC TRBV7-9 few TRBJ2-1 NA
CASSQDSGRSKNIQYF TGCGCCAGCAGCCAAGATTCGGGGAGAAGCAAAAACATTCAGTACTTC TRBV4-3 few TRBJ2-4 NA
CASSQDFGVNEQFF TGTGCCAGCAGCCAAGATTTCGGGGTCAATGAGCAGTTCTTC TRBV14 NA TRBJ2-1 NA
CASTDSYEQYF TGCGCCAGCACGGACAGTTACGAGCAGTACTTC TRBV10-2 NA TRBJ2-7 NA
CASSGERGRADTQYF TGTGCCAGCAGCGGAGAGCGGGGACGGGCAGATACGCAGTATTTT TRBV11-2 NA TRBJ2-3 TRBD2
CASSQGTIEQFF TGTGCCAGCAGCCAAGGGACTATTGAGCAGTTCTTC TRBV6-1 few TRBJ2-1 TRBD2
CASSQAQGKGEPQHF TGTGCCAGCAGTCAGGCGCAGGGGAAGGGGGAGCCCCAGCATTTT TRBV28 few TRBJ1-5 NA
CASSPGRVGGSTQYF TGCGCCAGCAGCCCGGGGAGGGTCGGTGGAAGTACGCAGTATTTT TRBV5-1 few TRBJ2-3 TRBD2
CASSAGQGLYNEQFF TGTGCCAGCAGCGCAGGGCAGGGACTTTACAATGAGCAGTTCTTC TRBV11-3 NA TRBJ2-1 NA
CASSQDRTNEKLFF TGTGCCAGCAGTCAGGACAGAACTAATGAAAAACTGTTTTTT TRBV28 few TRBJ1-4 NA
CAGRRNTEAFF TGTGCCGGCCGAAGGAACACTGAAGCTTTCTTT TRBV30 few TRBJ1-1 NA
CASSSPRAGGRDTQYF TGTGCCAGCAGTTCCCCCCGGGCGGGAGGAAGGGATACGCAGTATTTT TRBV28 NA TRBJ2-3 TRBD2
CASSLQGTISNEQFF TGCGCCAGCAGCCTTCAGGGCACCATCTCCAATGAGCAGTTCTTC TRBV4-1 NA TRBJ2-1 NA
CASSFRTSAGKQFF TGTGCCAGCAGCTTCCGGACTAGCGCAGGAAAGCAGTTCTTC TRBV5-6 NA TRBJ2-1 TRBD2
CASSQEFAGGTDTQYF TGCGCCAGCAGCCAAGAATTCGCAGGGGGCACAGATACGCAGTATTTT TRBV4-3 NA TRBJ2-3 NA
CATSSVGGSYEQYF TGTGCCACCAGTTCGGTTGGAGGCTCCTACGAGCAGTACTTC TRBV15 NA TRBJ2-7 NA
CASSPGTHSYEQYF TGTGCTAGCAGCCCCGGGACACACTCCTACGAGCAGTACTTC TRBV7-7 few TRBJ2-7 NA
CASSPTFQETQYF TGTGCCAGCTCACCTACTTTCCAAGAGACCCAGTACTTC TRBV18 few TRBJ2-5 NA
CATSRGQAAQETQYF TGTGCCACCAGCCGTGGACAGGCAGCACAAGAGACCCAGTACTTC TRBV15 many TRBJ2-5 TRBD1
CASSLSGTDVTYEQYF TGTGCCAGCAGCCTATCTGGGACAGATGTTACCTACGAGCAGTACTTC TRBV7-3 few TRBJ2-7 TRBD1
CASSLVEAGGSTDTQYF TGTGCCAGCAGTTTAGTTGAGGCAGGGGGTTCCACAGATACGCAGTATTTT TRBV27 NA TRBJ2-3 TRBD1
CASSLEVGRHYGYTF TGTGCCAGCAGCTTGGAGGTCGGCCGACACTATGGCTACACCTTC TRBV7-2 NA TRBJ1-2 NA
CASSQPGNDEQYF TGCGCCAGCAGTCAGCCCGGGAACGACGAGCAGTACTTC TRBV5-1 NA TRBJ2-7 NA
CASSSSGTGDEQYF TGTGCCAGCAGTTCCTCCGGGACAGGGGACGAGCAGTACTTC TRBV28 NA TRBJ2-7 TRBD1
CASSLYREHEQYF TGTGCCAGCAGTTTATACAGGGAACACGAGCAGTACTTC TRBV27 NA TRBJ2-7 NA
CASSVVPRDSNQPQHF TGTGCCAGCAGCGTAGTTCCCAGGGATAGCAATCAGCCCCAGCATTTT TRBV9 few TRBJ1-5 NA
CASSPTAGMNTEAFF TGTGCCAGCTCACCCACCGCGGGGATGAACACTGAAGCTTTCTTT TRBV18 once TRBJ1-1 NA
CATSRDLRQGYYEQYF TGTGCCACCAGCAGAGATCTGAGACAGGGCTACTACGAGCAGTACTTC TRBV15 few TRBJ2-7 TRBD1
CASSQDYGSPDFTSTDTQYF TGCGCCAGCAGCCAAGATTACGGGTCCCCGGACTTCACTAGCACAGATACGCAGTATTTT TRBV4-3 NA TRBJ2-3 NA
CASSVGSTGSAKNIQYF TGTGCCAGCAGCGTAGGGTCAACAGGATCAGCCAAAAACATTCAGTACTTC TRBV9 many TRBJ2-4 NA
CASSLRTGSGNQPQHF TGTGCCAGCAGCCTGCGGACAGGTAGCGGCAATCAGCCCCAGCATTTT TRBV7-3 NA TRBJ1-5 TRBD1
CASSEAGTAYNEQFF TGTGCCAGCAGTGAGGCCGGGACAGCATACAATGAGCAGTTCTTC TRBV6-1 NA TRBJ2-1 TRBD1
CASSQDRGGRRYEQYF TGTGCCAGCAGCCAAGATCGTGGCGGGAGGCGCTACGAGCAGTACTTC TRBV4-2 few TRBJ2-7 TRBD2